The 12 T cell receptor beta chains in this list originate from one sample, sequenced in a study of blood T cell repertoires in COVID-19. The assay was immunoSEQ multiplex PCR, and TCRdb's table has in-frame clones only and misses some. The sample has roughly 78,000 clones, 85% to 90% seen once; the top ten hold 0.58%. Sequencing was carried out using peripheral blood. The receptors derive from a man between 60 and 75 years old with acute or convalescent COVID-19.

In this sample, this clone turned up once. This chain joins TRBV6-5 and TRBJ1-2, with TRBD1 matching 11 bases. Unmatched junction bases numbered 9, after V lost 8 bases and J lost 4 bases. The CDR3 contains 15 residues. Per the germline V gene, CDR1 is MNHEY and CDR2 is SVGAGI. The CDR3 DNA follows: TGTGCCAGCGGAGGACAGGGGGCTTCAAGCTATGGCTACACCTTC. Translated: CASGGQGASSYGYTF.

This clone was detected only once. V gene TRBV9 combines with J gene TRBJ2-5; 9 bases align to TRBD2. Per germline, CDR1 SGDLS and CDR2 YYNGEE. J lost 5 bases, V lost 10 bases, and 12 bases had no gene match. This CDR3 comprises 14 residues. CDR3 in DNA: TGTGCCCGCGGGGGGGGACGATCCCTGGAGACCCAGTACTTC. Protein product: CARGGGRSLETQYF.

The chain carries TRBV9 and TRBJ1-6; 7 positions match TRBD1. Germline-derived CDR1 and CDR2 are SGDLS and YYNGEE. There are 14 residues in the CDR3. The J segment lost 2 bases and the V segment lost 10 bases, leaving 6 bases of the junction unmatched. CDR3: CASGQDPYNSPLHF. The CDR3 DNA sequence: TGTGCCTCCGGACAGGACCCCTATAATTCACCCCTCCACTTT.

This sequence joins TRBV21-1 and TRBJ2-1; the D call TRBD2 from the table was never checked on the DNA. TRBV21-1 is a documented pseudogene. The CDR3 is made up of 13 amino acids. CDR3 bases: TGTGCCACCCTGTTACTACCAAACCCTGAGCAGTTCTTC. This encodes CATLLLPNPEQFF.

The chain employs TRBV7-2 and TRBJ2-3, with TRBD2 identical over 10 bases. J lost 1 base, V lost 6 bases, and 7 bases had no gene match. CDR3 size: 16 residues. Per germline, CDR1 SGHTA and CDR2 FQGNSA. CDR3 in DNA: TGTGCCAGCAGACCACTAGCGGGGTTCGGCACAGATACGCAGTATTTT. Amino acid sequence: CASRPLAGFGTDTQYF.

This chain uses TRBV27 with TRBJ1-1; 9 bases are a match to TRBD1. V dropped 2 bases and J dropped 4; count of bases not matched to a gene: 2. CDR3 length equals 14 residues. CDR1 and CDR2 from the germline V gene are MNHEY and SMNVEV (reference sequence). Here the CDR3 reads CASSLGQGFTEAFF. As DNA, the CDR3 is TGTGCCAGCAGTTTAGGACAGGGGTTCACTGAAGCTTTCTTT.

This rearrangement joins TRBV24-1 to TRBJ2-6; 8 bases align to TRBD1. This CDR3 is 18 amino acids long. The J segment lost 7 bases and the V segment lost 6 bases, leaving 16 bases of the junction unmatched. The germline V gene encodes CDR1 KGHDR and CDR2 SFDVKD. The CDR3 DNA follows: TGTGCCACCAGTCTAGGACAGGGCCTAGCAGTTGGTGCCAACGTCCTGACTTTC. This translates into CATSLGQGLAVGANVLTF.

A few counts support this clone. This chain joins TRBV28 and TRBJ2-5; D gene unclear. Trimming shortened V by 6 bases and J by 5 bases, and 10 bases separated the two germline ends. The CDR3 has 12 amino acids. CDR1 and CDR2 (germline): MDHEN, SYDVKM. As DNA, the CDR3 is TGTGCCAGCAGCCCCACACGCGAGACCCAGTACTTC. Translation: CASSPTRETQYF.

The V gene is TRBV5-1, the J gene TRBJ2-7; TRBD2 aligns across 8 bases. With V trimmed by 5 bases and J by 0 bases, 7 bases remained unmatched. Germline V lookup: CDR1 SGHRS, CDR2 YFSETQ. The CDR3 totals 15 residues. CDR3 sequence (DNA): TGCGCCAGCAGACCCCGGGCGGGGGGCTCCTACGAGCAGTACTTC. This translates into CASRPRAGGSYEQYF. Filled out from reference TRBV5-1 and TRBJ2-7, the complete variable domain reads KAGVTQTPRYLIKTRGQQVTLSCSPISGHRSVSWYQQTPGQGLQFLFEYFSETQRNKGNFPGRFSGRQFSNSRSEMNVSTLELGDSALYLCASRPRAGGSYEQYFGPGTRLTVT.

J is TRBJ2-1 and V is TRBV5-4; the D is unclear. The CDR3 loop spans 16 amino acids. Trimming pared 0 bases from V and 4 bases from J, leaving 14 bases between. Germline CDR1 and CDR2: SGHNT and YYREEE (reference sequence). The CDR3 DNA reads as TGTGCCAGCAGCTTGGACGGAGATCCGCGTTACAATGAGCAGTTCTTC. This codes for CASSLDGDPRYNEQFF. The variable domain in full, with the rest retrieved from reference TRBV5-4 and TRBJ2-1, is ETGVTQSPTHLIKTRGQQVTLRCSSQSGHNTVSWYQQALGQGPQFIFQYYREEENGRGNFPPRFSGLQFPNYSSELNVNALELDDSALYLCASSLDGDPRYNEQFFGPGTRLTVL.

The chain links TRBV18 to TRBJ1-1, with D maybe TRBD1 (6 bases). Trimming stripped 2 bases from V and 4 bases from J, with 11 bases between. Germline V CDR1 and CDR2: KGHSH, LQKENI. This CDR3 has 14 residues. The CDR3 loop is CASSPIQGITEAFF. The CDR3 nucleotides are TGTGCCAGCTCACCAATCCAGGGGATCACTGAAGCTTTCTTT. Full variable domain (rest looked up from reference TRBV18 and TRBJ1-1): NAGVMQNPRHLVRRRGQEARLRCSPMKGHSHVYWYRQLPEEGLKFMVYLQKENIIDESGMPKERFSAEFPKEGPSILRIQQVVRGDSAAYFCASSPIQGITEAFFGQGTRLTVV.

V gene TRBV5-1 combines with J gene TRBJ1-5, with no clear D. The CDR3 has 16 amino acids. Per germline, CDR1 SGHRS and CDR2 YFSETQ. The V end lost 1 base, the J end lost 0 bases, and 11 bases lay between the germline ends. The CDR3 DNA sequence: TGCGCCAGCAGCTTGAACGGTCAAGATAGCAATCAGCCCCAGCATTTT. Protein sequence: CASSLNGQDSNQPQHF.